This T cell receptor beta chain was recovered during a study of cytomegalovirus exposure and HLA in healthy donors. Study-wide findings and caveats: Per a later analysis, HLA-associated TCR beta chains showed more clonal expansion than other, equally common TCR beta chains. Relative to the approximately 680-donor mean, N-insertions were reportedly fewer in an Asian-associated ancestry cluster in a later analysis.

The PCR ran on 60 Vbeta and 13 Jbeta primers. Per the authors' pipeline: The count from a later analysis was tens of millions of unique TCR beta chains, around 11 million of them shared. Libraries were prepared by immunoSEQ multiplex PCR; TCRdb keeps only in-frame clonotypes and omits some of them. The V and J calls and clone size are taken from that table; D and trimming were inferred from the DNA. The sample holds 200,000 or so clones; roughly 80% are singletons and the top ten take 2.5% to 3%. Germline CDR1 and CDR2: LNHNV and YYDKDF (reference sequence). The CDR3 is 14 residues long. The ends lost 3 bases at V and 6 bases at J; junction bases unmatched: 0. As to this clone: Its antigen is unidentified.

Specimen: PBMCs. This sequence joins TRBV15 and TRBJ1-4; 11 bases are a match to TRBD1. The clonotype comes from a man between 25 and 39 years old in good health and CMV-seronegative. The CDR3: CATSRDRGHEKLFF. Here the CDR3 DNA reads TGTGCCACCAGCAGGGACAGGGGGCATGAAAAACTGTTTTTT.